Listed here are 28 T cell receptor beta chains from one sample, sequenced in a study of cytotoxic CD8 clonotypes in ibrutinib-treated CLL. Profiled with immunoSEQ multiplex PCR; TCRdb holds only in-frame clones, not every one. The sample records about 300,000 clones, 60% to 80% being singletons. The input for sequencing was PBMCs, taken at disease progression, from a patient treated with ibrutinib. These receptors originate from a human donor with chronic lymphocytic leukemia.

The chain couples TRBV9 to TRBJ2-1, with 15 bases fitting TRBD2. This CDR3 comprises 17 residues. Trimming cost V 4 bases and J 3 bases; bases outside gene matches: 5. Germline CDR1 and CDR2: SGDLS and YYNGEE. As DNA, the CDR3 is TGTGCCAGCAGCTCCCGGACTAGCGGGAGGGACTACAATGAGCAGTTCTTC. Residues: CASSSRTSGRDYNEQFF.

This sequence joins TRBV29-1 and TRBJ2-7; D gene uncertain. The CDR3 extends over 13 amino acids. V was trimmed by 1 base and J by 6 bases, leaving 13 bases between them. Germline CDR1 and CDR2: SQVTM and ANQGSEA. This chain's CDR3 is CSVEGLPAREQYF. In DNA form, the CDR3 reads TGCAGCGTTGAAGGTTTACCCGCCCGCGAGCAGTACTTC.

This clone has more than one count but fewer than ten. This chain uses TRBV4-1 with TRBJ2-7, with TRBD1 matching 8 bases. This CDR3 contains 18 residues. V trimming: 2 bases; J trimming: 3 bases; junction bases outside the gene matches: 15. Looked up from germline, CDR1 is MGHRA and CDR2 is YSYEKL. The CDR3 sequence is CASSQTDFLPGGHYEQYF. DNA of the CDR3: TGCGCCAGCAGCCAAACAGATTTCCTCCCAGGGGGCCACTACGAGCAGTACTTC.

As concerns this clone: Compared with germline, one end of the junction differs, possibly owing to a read error. The rearrangement joins TRBV9 to TRBJ1-1; D is possibly TRBD1 (5 bases). The CDR3 length is 13 residues. Germline values: CDR1 SGDLS, CDR2 YYNGEE. The CDR3 is CASSATVKTEAFF. For the CDR3, the DNA is TGTGCCAGCAGCGCGACAGTGAAGACTGAAGCTTTCTTT.

This clone has only a few counts. V and J are TRBV18 and TRBJ2-7; 8 positions agree with TRBD1. Per germline, CDR1 KGHSH and CDR2 LQKENI. The CDR3 is made up of 15 amino acids. The ends lost 6 bases at V and 2 bases at J; junction bases unmatched: 9. The CDR3 nucleotides read TGTGCCAGCTCTCCCCGTAGGACAGGGACCTACGAGCAGTACTTC. Residues: CASSPRRTGTYEQYF.

This clone was counted a single time. The chain links TRBV29-1 to TRBJ2-1, with 7 positions matching TRBD2. The CDR3 extends over 12 amino acids. The germline gives CDR1 SQVTM, CDR2 ANQGSEA. V lost 7 bases to trimming and J lost 8 bases; unmatched junction nucleotides: 8. CDR3 protein: CSGSGIRDEQFF. The CDR3 coding sequence is TGCAGCGGAAGCGGGATTAGGGATGAGCAGTTCTTC.

This clone was seen more than once but under ten times. The V and J genes are TRBV2 and TRBJ1-2; D gene unclear. Per the germline V gene, CDR1 is SNHLY and CDR2 is FYNNEI. V was cut by 4 bases and J by 4 bases, with 4 bases left in between. CDR3 length: 11 residues. CDR3 region: CASSGTYGYTF. In nucleotides, the CDR3 is TGTGCCAGCAGTGGGACCTATGGCTACACCTTC.

The CDR3 nucleotides read TGTGCCAGTAAGGACAGGGCCCGAGAGACCCAGTACTTC. Amino acids: CASKDRARETQYF. The chain couples TRBV19 to TRBJ2-5; 8 bases fit TRBD1. The junction had 5 bases not matched to a gene; V was cut back by 7 bases and J by 4 bases. Germline values: CDR1 LNHDA, CDR2 SQIVND (reference sequence). The CDR3 runs 13 residues.

This clone was picked up a small number of times. The CDR3 region has the DNA TGTGCCAGCAGCCCGTTCATGAACTATGGCTACACCTTC. It yields the protein CASSPFMNYGYTF. The chain uses TRBV14 and TRBJ1-2; D is uncertain. Germline CDR1 and CDR2: SGHDN and FVKESK. The V gene lost 4 bases and the J gene lost 2 bases, with 8 bases spanning the gap. The CDR3 has 13 residues.

The table lists this clone with a count of one. J is TRBJ2-3 and V is TRBV11-2; no reliable D call. The V end lost 8 bases, the J end lost 7 bases, and 10 bases lay between the germline ends. The germline V gene encodes CDR1 SGHAT and CDR2 FQNNGV. CDR3 length: 11 residues. CDR3 bases: TGTGCCAGCGGGTGGCAGCATACGCAGTATTTT. Translating it yields CASGWQHTQYF.

The chain has TRBV5-1 and TRBJ1-2; D not certain. The germline gives CDR1 SGHRS, CDR2 YFSETQ. The V end was cut by 0 bases, the J end by 4 bases, with 13 bases between. The CDR3 length is 15 residues. The CDR3 DNA reads TGCGCCAGCAGCTTGGCAGACCCGAAGATCTATGGCTACACCTTC. Protein sequence: CASSLADPKIYGYTF.

The rearrangement joins TRBV7-2 to TRBJ1-3; 7 bases match TRBD1. Per germline, CDR1 SGHTA and CDR2 FQGNSA. This CDR3 region has 12 residues. The V gene end was trimmed by 3 bases and the J gene end by 16 bases; junction bases not matched to a gene: 9. CDR3 protein: CASSFGGGQTYF. Written as DNA, the CDR3 is TGTGCCAGCAGCTTCGGCGGGGGACAGACTTATTTT.

CDR3 amino acids: CASSLGQKSAYGYTF. CDR3 nucleotides: TGTGCCAGCAGCTTAGGACAGAAGAGTGCCTATGGCTACACCTTC. The J gene is TRBJ1-2, the V gene TRBV5-4, with D perhaps TRBD1 (6 bases). The CDR3 loop spans 15 amino acids. Germline-derived CDR1 and CDR2 are SGHNT and YYREEE (reference sequence). V was clipped by 2 bases and J by 4 bases, with 15 bases between them.

The chain combines TRBV10-3 with TRBJ1-2; 10 nucleotides align to TRBD1. The CDR3 length is 14 residues. CDR1 and CDR2 from the germline V gene are ENHRY and SYGVKD. V was clipped by 8 bases and J by 4 bases; unmatched bases: 7. CDR3 nucleotide sequence: TGTGCCATCCCGAGGGACAGGGGCTCCTATGGCTACACCTTC. It yields the protein CAIPRDRGSYGYTF.

The V gene is TRBV28, the J gene TRBJ2-3, with 14 bases fitting TRBD2. Per germline, CDR1 MDHEN and CDR2 SYDVKM. CDR3 size: 19 residues. V shed 4 bases, J shed 5 bases, and the junction held 14 bases outside the gene matches. CDR3 loop: CASSSLPGGTSGSLDTQYF. CDR3 DNA sequence: TGTGCCAGCAGTTCACTACCAGGGGGGACTAGCGGGAGTCTAGATACGCAGTATTTT.

The gene calls are TRBV7-9 and TRBJ2-7; 8 bases align to TRBD1. After removal of 6 bases from V and 1 base from J, the junction contained 5 bases not matched to a gene. There are 14 residues in the CDR3. The V gene's germline CDR1 is SEHNR and CDR2 FQNEAQ (reference sequence). CDR3 in DNA: TGTGCCAGCAGATCAGGGGGCAGGTCCTACGAGCAGTACTTC. This gives the protein CASRSGGRSYEQYF. The full variable domain, completed using reference TRBV7-9 and TRBJ2-7, is DTGVSQNPRHKITKRGQNVTFRCDPISEHNRLYWYRQTLGQGPEFLTYFQNEAQLEKSRLLSDRFSAERPKGSFSTLEIQRTEQGDSAMYLCASRSGGRSYEQYFGPGTRLTVT.

Only one count was recorded for this clone. The chain joins TRBV10-1 to TRBJ2-3; tentatively, D is TRBD1 or TRBD2 (6 bases each). The CDR3 consists of 17 residues. V lost 2 bases to trimming and J lost 1 base, with 16 bases between them. CDR1 and CDR2 from the germline V gene are WNHNN and SYGVQD (reference sequence). In DNA form, the CDR3 reads TGCGCCAGCAGTGAGGAAGAGGGGGGTCTTCGCACAGATACGCAGTATTTT. Protein sequence: CASSEEEGGLRTDTQYF.

The V call is TRBV5-1, the J call TRBJ1-1; D might be TRBD1 (6 bases). This CDR3 region has 15 residues. Germline lookup yields CDR1 SGHRS and CDR2 YFSETQ. Between the trimmed V and J ends, which lost 3 bases and 2 bases, there was a span of 14 bases. Written as DNA, the CDR3 is TGCGCCAGCAGCTCAACTCTACAGGGTAACACTGAAGCTTTCTTT. Its translation is CASSSTLQGNTEAFF.

The J gene is TRBJ2-5, the V gene TRBV10-3, with 9 bases that match TRBD1. The CDR3 runs to 16 residues. Germline V gene data show CDR1 as ENHRY and CDR2 as SYGVKD. Unmatched junction bases numbered 17, after V lost 10 bases and J lost 5 bases. DNA for the CDR3: TGTGCCAGTCGGGGACAGGGCTCCGTGTTTGCCGAGACCCAGTACTTC. This sequence encodes CASRGQGSVFAETQYF.

The chain couples TRBV5-1 to TRBJ2-3; 8 positions agree with TRBD2. This CDR3 is built from 14 residues. Germline V gene sequence: CDR1 SGHRS, CDR2 YFSETQ. With V trimmed by 3 bases and J by 6 bases, 6 bases remained unmatched. CDR3 region: CASSSGTSFDTQYF. For the CDR3, the DNA is TGCGCCAGCAGCTCAGGGACTAGTTTCGATACGCAGTATTTT.

The gene calls are TRBV4-1 and TRBJ2-7; 9 bases are shared with TRBD1. V trimming: 0 bases; J trimming: 4 bases; junction bases outside the gene matches: 7. The germline CDR1 and CDR2 sequences are MGHRA and YSYEKL. The CDR3 consists of 16 residues. CDR3 sequence (DNA): TGCGCCAGCAGCCAAGAAGGGACAGGGAGGGCTTACGAGCAGTACTTC. This translates into CASSQEGTGRAYEQYF.

The gene calls are TRBV9 and TRBJ2-7; 8 bases line up with TRBD2. Germline-derived CDR1 and CDR2 are SGDLS and YYNGEE. J lost 2 bases, V lost 4 bases, and 5 bases had no gene match. The CDR3 is 14 amino acids. CDR3 region: CASSLLAGTYEQYF. Written as DNA, the CDR3 is TGTGCCAGCAGCCTTTTAGCGGGAACCTACGAGCAGTACTTC.

The chain has TRBV5-1 and TRBJ1-2; 8 nucleotides line up with TRBD1. CDR1 and CDR2 (germline): SGHRS, YFSETQ. CDR3 length: 14 residues. The junction had 9 bases not matched to a gene; V was cut back by 3 bases and J by 8 bases. In DNA, the CDR3 is TGCGCCAGCAGCTCCCGGACAGGGTTAAGCGGCTACACCTTC. Translating gives CASSSRTGLSGYTF.

The rearrangement links TRBV7-6 to TRBJ2-7, with 14 bases aligning to TRBD2. The V and J ends lost 5 bases and 6 bases, in that order; junction bases with no gene match: 6. This CDR3 contains 15 residues. Germline assignment: CDR1 SGHVS and CDR2 FNYEAQ. CDR3 sequence (DNA): TGTGCCAGCAGCCCCGGACTAGCGGGAGGACTCGAGCAGTACTTC. Its translation: CASSPGLAGGLEQYF.

The J gene is TRBJ2-7, the V gene TRBV9; D call uncertain. Per the germline V gene, CDR1 is SGDLS and CDR2 is YYNGEE. The CDR3 contains 14 residues. V lost 4 bases and J lost 4, with 15 bases in between. CDR3 protein: CASSPRTATYEQYF. Here the CDR3 DNA reads TGTGCCAGCAGCCCTCGGACCGCTACATACGAGCAGTACTTC.

The rearrangement links TRBV5-1 to TRBJ1-1; D not certain. V was shortened by 1 base and J by 4 bases, with 8 bases between the two germline ends. The CDR3 is made up of 13 amino acids. The germline V gene encodes CDR1 SGHRS and CDR2 YFSETQ. Written as DNA, the CDR3 is TGCGCCAGCAGCTTGTCGGTCTCCACTGAAGCTTTCTTT. Its translation is CASSLSVSTEAFF.

The genes are TRBV18 and TRBJ2-1, with a possible D match to TRBD2 (5 bases). The germline V gene encodes CDR1 KGHSH and CDR2 LQKENI. The CDR3 has 15 amino acids. The V and J ends lost 3 bases and 1 base respectively, with 10 bases between them. CDR3 DNA sequence: TGTGCCAGCTCACCCGATACTAGTTCCTACAATGAGCAGTTCTTC. This sequence encodes CASSPDTSSYNEQFF.

The chain combines TRBV5-1 with TRBJ2-7, with TRBD1 matching over 9 bases. The CDR3 extends over 14 amino acids. Germline CDR1 and CDR2: SGHRS and YFSETQ. V lost 4 bases and J lost 5; bases outside the gene matches: 7. The CDR3 reads CASSLGQGIHEQYF. DNA of the CDR3: TGCGCCAGCAGCCTCGGACAGGGGATCCACGAGCAGTACTTC.